This entry lists 32 T cell receptor beta chains sequenced from one sample in a study of Graves' ophthalmopathy and Graves' hyperthyroidism. Investigators amplified TCR beta CDR3 regions from RNA transcripts. A first-round RT-PCR used HTBI primers, followed by a second-round multiplex PCR. Each CDR3 protein gets one entry after TCRdb re-called the multiplex PCR reads with MiXCR. The sample includes around 600,000 distinct CDR3 sequences, about two fifths of them seen just once. Source material: peripheral blood. The receptors were gathered from an adult man with Graves' ophthalmopathy.

This clonotype has a count of ten or more. This rearrangement joins TRBV7-8 to TRBJ1-6, with a weak D call TRBD1 (5 bases). Trimming took 4 bases from V and 7 from J, leaving 8 bases between them. CDR3 size: 13 residues. Germline V gene sequence: CDR1 SGHVS, CDR2 FQNEAQ. Here the CDR3 DNA reads TGTGCCAGCAGCTATCGACAGAATTCACCCCTCCACTTT. Translated, it gives CASSYRQNSPLHF.

This chain links TRBV7-9 with TRBJ1-5; TRBD1 is a possible D gene (5 bases). The CDR3 runs to 14 residues. V was clipped by 0 bases and J by 11 bases, with 14 bases between them. Germline values: CDR1 SEHNR, CDR2 FQNEAQ (reference sequence). The CDR3 DNA sequence: TGTGCCAGCAGCTTAGCGGGGCACGCCAAGACCCAGCATTTT. Translating gives CASSLAGHAKTQHF.

This clonotype was counted between two and nine times. The rearrangement links TRBV4-1 to TRBJ2-6; D possibly uses TRBD1 or TRBD2 (5 bases each). Trimming shortened V by 4 bases and J by 0 bases, and 19 bases separated the two germline ends. This CDR3 spans 19 amino acids. CDR1 is MGHRA, CDR2 YSYEKL, per germline. The CDR3 nucleotides read TGCGCCAGCAGCCCCTCGATCGAGGGGCTCCTCTCTGGGGCCAACGTCCTGACTTTC. Protein: CASSPSIEGLLSGANVLTF.

In regard to this clonotype: A much more abundant neighbour one base away suggests this may be a read error. V gene TRBV5-1 combines with J gene TRBJ2-5; D not resolved. The CDR3 is 13 residues long. The V and J ends lost 4 bases and 3 bases respectively, with 10 bases between them. Germline V gene data show CDR1 as SGHRS and CDR2 as YFSETQ. The CDR3 sequence: CASSVGSEETQYF. CDR3 DNA sequence: TGCGCCAGCAGCGTGGGCAGCGAAGAGACCCAGTACTTC.

In this sample, this clonotype turned up many times. The J gene is TRBJ2-5, the V gene TRBV6-6; a weak D match, TRBD1 (5 bases). CDR3 size: 14 residues. The V gene's germline CDR1 is MNHNY and CDR2 SVGAGI (reference sequence). V lost 8 bases and J lost 0, with 13 bases in between. CDR3 bases: TGTGCCAGCGCTCGTGGGGCCTACCAAGAGACCCAGTACTTC. Protein sequence: CASARGAYQETQYF.

This clonotype was seen many times. The chain has TRBV12-3 or TRBV12-4 and TRBJ1-6; tentatively, D is TRBD1 (5 bases). Trimming left V 6 bases short and J 12 bases short, with 15 bases between. The CDR3 is made up of 13 amino acids. The CDR3 sequence: CASSDIRGLPLHF. CDR3 in DNA: TGTGCCAGCAGCGATATTCGGGGCCTACCCCTCCACTTT.

In its sample, this clonotype was seen a few times. The genes are TRBV30 and TRBJ2-2, with a possible D match to TRBD2 (6 bases). V lost 0 bases, J lost 10 bases, and 9 bases lay in between. Looked up from germline, CDR1 is GTSNPN and CDR2 is SVGIG (reference sequence). This CDR3 spans 12 amino acids. CDR3 coding DNA: TGTGCCTGGAGTGTGAGGAGGGCGGAGCTGTTTTTT. This codes for CAWSVRRAELFF.

This clonotype was counted many times. The chain has TRBV6-5 and TRBJ1-3, with no clear D. Looked up from germline, CDR1 is MNHEY and CDR2 is SVGAGI. V lost 2 bases to trimming and J lost 0 bases, with 8 bases between them. The CDR3 extends over 15 amino acids. The CDR3 sequence is CASSYQASSGNTIYF. The CDR3 nucleotides read TGTGCCAGCAGTTACCAGGCGAGCTCTGGAAACACCATATATTTT.

This chain links TRBV10-3 with TRBJ2-7, with D perhaps matching TRBD2 (5 bases). The germline V and J ends were trimmed by 11 bases and 2 bases, with 16 bases remaining between them. Germline-derived CDR1 and CDR2 are ENHRY and SYGVKD. The CDR3 loop spans 13 amino acids. The CDR3 region is CAWSVQRPYEQYF. The CDR3 DNA sequence: TGTGCCTGGAGTGTACAGCGGCCCTACGAGCAGTACTTC.

The chain employs TRBV10-3 and TRBJ1-2; D is undetermined. The CDR3 has 13 amino acids. The germline V gene has CDR1 ENHRY and CDR2 SYGVKD. The V gene lost 4 bases and the J gene lost 7 bases, with 13 bases spanning the gap. The CDR3 nucleotides are TGTGCCATCAGTGTTGGGCGAGGAGGTGGCTACACCTTC. Its translation: CAISVGRGGGYTF.

The rearrangement uses TRBV29-1 and TRBJ1-4, with D hard to call. The CDR3 is 13 residues long. Germline V gene lookup returns CDR1 SQVTM and CDR2 ANQGSEA. Trimming shortened V by 0 bases and J by 7 bases, and 9 bases separated the two germline ends. CDR3 in DNA: TGCAGCGTTGAAGATCAGGTACCTGAAAAACTGTTTTTT. It translates to CSVEDQVPEKLFF.

In its sample, this clonotype was seen a few times. This sequence joins TRBV4-2 and TRBJ2-7; no firm D call. Trimming pared 0 bases from V and 6 bases from J, leaving 6 bases between. There are 12 residues in the CDR3. Germline V gene sequence: CDR1 LGHNA, CDR2 YNFKEQ. This chain's CDR3 is CASSQDRVEQYF. In DNA, the CDR3 is TGTGCCAGCAGCCAAGATAGGGTCGAGCAGTACTTC.

This clonotype was counted many times. CDR3 in DNA: TGTGCCAGCAGCTTAGATCTACTAGTGGGGCGTTCACCCCTCCACTTT. Protein: CASSLDLLVGRSPLHF. This sequence joins TRBV11-2 and TRBJ1-6; possible D gene TRBD1, 5 bases. V gave up 0 bases and J gave up 9 bases, with 15 bases separating them. The germline V gene has CDR1 SGHAT and CDR2 FQNNGV. The CDR3 totals 16 residues.

This clonotype was recorded many times. This rearrangement joins TRBV7-9 to TRBJ2-7; D might be TRBD1 (7 bases). Deletions cut 4 bases from V and 1 base from J, with 17 bases between. CDR3 size: 16 residues. Germline loops: CDR1 SEHNR, CDR2 FQNEAQ (reference sequence). In DNA form, the CDR3 reads TGTGCCAGCAGCTCACGACAGGGAGGCCAGTCCTACGAGCAGTACTTC. It yields the protein CASSSRQGGQSYEQYF.

In its sample, this clonotype was seen many times. The genes are TRBV7-3 and TRBJ2-7; 10 bases agree with TRBD2. The CDR3 loop spans 14 amino acids. The ends lost 4 bases at V and 6 bases at J; junction bases unmatched: 6. CDR1 is SGHTA, CDR2 FQGTGA, per germline. The CDR3 here is CASSSGLASSEQYF. Here the CDR3 DNA reads TGTGCCAGCAGCTCGGGACTAGCGAGTAGCGAGCAGTACTTC.

J is TRBJ2-5 and V is TRBV24-1; the match to TRBD2 covers 12 bases. This CDR3 has 20 residues. Germline lookup yields CDR1 KGHDR and CDR2 SFDVKD. Trimming at V came to 5 bases and at J to 3 bases, leaving 18 bases not matched to a gene. The CDR3 region is CATSGYAGVSPSGREETQYF. The CDR3 nucleotides read TGTGCCACCAGTGGCTACGCAGGGGTATCGCCTAGCGGGAGGGAAGAGACCCAGTACTTC.

This clonotype occurred many times. The J gene is TRBJ1-1, the V gene TRBV12-3 or TRBV12-4; TRBD1 matches at 9 bases. The CDR3 consists of 14 residues. With V trimmed by 7 bases and J by 10 bases, 13 bases remained unmatched. The CDR3 DNA reads as TGTGCCAGCACTCCTATGTCCGGGACAGGGAGAGCTTTCTTT. Its translation is CASTPMSGTGRAFF.

This clonotype has a count of ten or more. This chain joins TRBV29-1 and TRBJ2-5; 7 bases align to TRBD1. Germline V gene sequence: CDR1 SQVTM, CDR2 ANQGSEA. V dropped 2 bases and J dropped 6; count of bases not matched to a gene: 6. There are 13 residues in the CDR3. The DNA for the CDR3 is TGCAGCGTTGAAATACAGGGGTGGCAGACCCAGTACTTC. Protein sequence: CSVEIQGWQTQYF.

This clonotype was picked up many times. The chain employs TRBV7-2 and TRBJ1-2; D perhaps matches TRBD1 (5 bases). The CDR3 totals 15 residues. Trimming took 1 base from V and 4 from J, leaving 13 bases between them. Germline V gene lookup returns CDR1 SGHTA and CDR2 FQGNSA. CDR3 in DNA: TGTGCCAGCAGCTTAGGGCAGGGTTCTTCCTATGGCTACACCTTC. Its translation: CASSLGQGSSYGYTF.

The chain has TRBV15 and TRBJ1-3; no definite D call. Germline CDR1 and CDR2: LNHNV and YYDKDF (reference sequence). The V gene lost 0 bases and the J gene lost 7 bases, with 13 bases spanning the gap. This CDR3 comprises 15 residues. CDR3 DNA: TGTGCCACCAGCAGAGATGGAGGGCAGAGGAACACCATATATTTT. This encodes CATSRDGGQRNTIYF. The whole variable domain, remainder taken from reference TRBV15 and TRBJ1-3, is DAMVIQNPRYQVTQFGKPVTLSCSQTLNHNVMYWYQQKSSQAPKLLFHYYDKDFNNEADTPDNFQSRRPNTSFCFLDIRSPGLGDTAMYLCATSRDGGQRNTIYFGEGSWLTVV.

This clonotype was counted at least ten times. The chain is built from TRBV5-7 and TRBJ2-2; D tentatively reads TRBD1 or TRBD2 (7 bases each). TRBV5-7 counts as an open reading frame of uncertain function. The CDR3 runs to 15 residues. V was cut by 4 bases and J by 4 bases, with 14 bases left in between. The CDR3 DNA follows: TGTGCCAGCAGCCGCGACAGGGAGGGCACCGGGGAGCTGTTTTTT. It codes for CASSRDREGTGELFF.

The V gene is TRBV7-9, the J gene TRBJ2-1; tentatively, D is TRBD2 (5 bases). Germline CDR1 SEHNR, CDR2 FQNEAQ (reference sequence). The CDR3 has 14 residues. The ends were cut back, 4 bases at V and 5 bases at J, with 12 bases in the middle. The CDR3: CASSSVANHNEQFF. CDR3 bases: TGTGCCAGCAGCTCCGTAGCGAACCACAATGAGCAGTTCTTC.

This clonotype was counted only a few times. This chain joins TRBV2 and TRBJ2-2; 7 positions agree with TRBD1. The CDR3 covers 17 residues. CDR1 and CDR2 from the germline V gene are SNHLY and FYNNEI. Trimming at V came to 6 bases and at J to 0 bases, leaving 10 bases not matched to a gene. CDR3 region: CASSDSLDRANTGELFF. CDR3 coding DNA: TGTGCCAGCAGCGATTCCTTAGACAGGGCGAACACCGGGGAGCTGTTTTTT.

The sample holds a few counts of this clonotype. V and J are TRBV5-6 and TRBJ2-2, with D hard to call. This CDR3 comprises 13 residues. CDR1 and CDR2 (germline): SGHDT, YYEEEE. The V and J ends lost 2 bases and 4 bases respectively, with 6 bases between them. The CDR3 is CASSLLVTGELFF. CDR3 nucleotides: TGTGCCAGCAGCTTATTAGTCACCGGGGAGCTGTTTTTT.

The V gene is TRBV5-3, the J gene TRBJ1-4; no clear D. TRBV5-3 is assigned to the ORF class and has an uncertain function. The CDR3 runs 14 residues. Trimming cost V 8 bases and J 3 bases, with 14 bases left between them. In DNA, the CDR3 is TGTGCCAGCAGCCCCTGCACTTCTAATGAAAAACTGTTTTTT. Its translation is CASSPCTSNEKLFF.

J is TRBJ1-2 and V is TRBV28, with D possibly TRBD1 on 5 matching bases. Trimming cost V 7 bases and J 4 bases, with 19 bases left between them. The CDR3 length is 15 residues. Germline lookup yields CDR1 MDHEN and CDR2 SYDVKM. CDR3 in amino acids: CASTRGDSQFYGYTF. The CDR3 DNA follows: TGTGCCAGCACCCGCGGGGACTCACAGTTCTATGGCTACACCTTC.

Only a few counts were recorded for this clonotype. The chain carries TRBV4-1 and TRBJ1-5; a weak D match, TRBD1 (6 bases). The V end was cut by 4 bases, the J end by 0 bases, with 13 bases between. CDR1 MGHRA and CDR2 YSYEKL come from the germline V gene. The CDR3 spans 16 residues. CDR3 in amino acids: CASSRTVGLSNQPQHF. CDR3 nucleotides: TGCGCCAGCAGCCGGACAGTCGGTCTTAGCAATCAGCCCCAGCATTTT.

This clonotype was seen at least ten times. The J gene is TRBJ2-5, the V gene TRBV7-2; D uncertain. Germline values: CDR1 SGHTA, CDR2 FQGNSA. V was trimmed by 3 bases and J by 0 bases, leaving 11 bases between them. CDR3 size: 15 residues. The CDR3 region has the DNA TGTGCCAGCAGCTTGAGAACCGGGCACCAAGAGACCCAGTACTTC. Its translation: CASSLRTGHQETQYF.

This rearrangement joins TRBV4-2 to TRBJ2-2; D ambiguous. The CDR3 has 13 residues. CDR1 is LGHNA, CDR2 YNFKEQ, per germline. V dropped 5 bases and J dropped 0 bases, with 4 bases sitting between them. The CDR3 DNA reads TGTGCCAGCAGCAACTCGAACACCGGGGAGCTGTTTTTT. This encodes CASSNSNTGELFF.

V usage is TRBV9 and J usage is TRBJ1-1, with D uncertain. CDR1 is SGDLS and CDR2 is YYNGEE in the germline V gene. Trimming removed 4 bases from V and 3 bases from J, with 19 bases in between. CDR3 size: 16 residues. This chain's CDR3 is CASSSGLGGHDTEAFF. CDR3 nucleotide sequence: TGTGCCAGCAGCTCCGGACTTGGAGGGCACGACACTGAAGCTTTCTTT.

A few counts support this clonotype. Relative to the germline gene, one junction end is altered; a read error may explain this. The V gene is TRBV12-3 or TRBV12-4, the J gene TRBJ2-2; D gene uncertain. This CDR3 spans 15 amino acids. The CDR3 protein is CASGLSRTRGGELFF. The CDR3 coding sequence is TGTGCCAGCGGTTTATCCCGGACCCGTGGCGGGGAGCTGTTTTTT.

The V call is TRBV2, the J call TRBJ1-1; D is unclear. Germline V gene sequence: CDR1 SNHLY, CDR2 FYNNEI. V lost 6 bases to trimming and J lost 0 bases, with 14 bases between them. This CDR3 region has 15 residues. CDR3 region: CASSQSAGMNTEAFF. The CDR3 DNA reads as TGTGCCAGCAGCCAATCTGCCGGGATGAACACTGAAGCTTTCTTT.